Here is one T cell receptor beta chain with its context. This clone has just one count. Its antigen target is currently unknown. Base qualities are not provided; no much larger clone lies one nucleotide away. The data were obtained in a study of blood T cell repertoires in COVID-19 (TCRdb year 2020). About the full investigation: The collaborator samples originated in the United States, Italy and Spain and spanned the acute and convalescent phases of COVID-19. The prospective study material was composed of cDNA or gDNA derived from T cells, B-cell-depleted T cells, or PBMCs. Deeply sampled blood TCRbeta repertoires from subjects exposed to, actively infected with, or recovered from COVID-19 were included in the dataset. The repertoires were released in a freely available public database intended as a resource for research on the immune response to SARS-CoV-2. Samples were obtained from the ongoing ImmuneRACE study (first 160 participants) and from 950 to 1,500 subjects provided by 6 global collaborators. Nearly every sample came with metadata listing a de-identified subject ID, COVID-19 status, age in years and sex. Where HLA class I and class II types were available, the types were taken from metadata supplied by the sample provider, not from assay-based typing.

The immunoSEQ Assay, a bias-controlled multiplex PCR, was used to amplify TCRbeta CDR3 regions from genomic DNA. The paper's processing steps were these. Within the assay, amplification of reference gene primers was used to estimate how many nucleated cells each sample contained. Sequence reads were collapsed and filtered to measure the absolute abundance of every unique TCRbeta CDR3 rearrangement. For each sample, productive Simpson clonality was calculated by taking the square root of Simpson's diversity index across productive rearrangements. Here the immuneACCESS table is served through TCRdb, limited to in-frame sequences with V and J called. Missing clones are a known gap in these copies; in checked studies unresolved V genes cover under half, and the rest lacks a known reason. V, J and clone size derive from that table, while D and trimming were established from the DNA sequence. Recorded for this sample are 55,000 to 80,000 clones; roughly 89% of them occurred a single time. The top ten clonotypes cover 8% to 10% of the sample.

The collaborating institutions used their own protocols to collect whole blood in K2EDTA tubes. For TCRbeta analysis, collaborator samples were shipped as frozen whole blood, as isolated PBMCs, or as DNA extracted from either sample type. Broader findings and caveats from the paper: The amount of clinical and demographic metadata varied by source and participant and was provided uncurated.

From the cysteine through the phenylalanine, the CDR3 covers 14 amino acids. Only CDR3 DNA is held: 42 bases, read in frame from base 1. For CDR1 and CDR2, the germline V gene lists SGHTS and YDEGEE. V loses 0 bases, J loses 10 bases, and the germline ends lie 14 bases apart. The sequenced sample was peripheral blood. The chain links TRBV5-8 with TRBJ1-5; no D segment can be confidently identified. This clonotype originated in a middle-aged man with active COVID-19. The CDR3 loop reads CASSLAADHSPQHF. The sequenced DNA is TGTGCCAGCAGCTTGGCAGCGGATCACAGCCCCCAGCATTTT.